In its sample, the clone carrying this T cell receptor beta chain was seen a few times. Its specificity is unknown. Sorting produced populations that all topped 95% purity. This record belongs to a study of beta chain features in type 1 diabetes. Study-level results: When Type 1 diabetes patients were examined, their TCRB CDR3s proved moderately but significantly shorter in all four CD4+ subsets.

Reverse transcription of all isolated RNA meant that expressed TCRB transcripts were sequenced. Here immunoSEQ multiplex PCR was the method, and the copy in TCRdb shows in-frame clones only, minus some. The data show approximately 70,000 clones, about 50% seen once. The CDR3 sequence is 12 residues long. Germline CDR1 is SGHRS and CDR2 is YFSETQ. V lost 1 base and J 5 bases, leaving 6 bases between the germline ends. The sequenced material came from central memory CD4+ T cells from blood. The rearrangement joins TRBV5-1 to TRBJ2-5; D unresolved. The source is a man younger than 40 with type 1 diabetes. The CDR3 region has the DNA TGCGCCAGCAGCTTGACCGAGGAGACCCAGTACTTC. Its protein product is CASSLTEETQYF.